The rows below give T cell receptor beta chains drawn from one sample of a study of circulating and synovial CD4+ cells in juvenile arthritis. Repertoires were generated with immunoSEQ multiplex PCR, while TCRdb's copy carries only in-frame clones and drops some. Among under 35,000 clones, nearly 97% were seen once, and the ten largest hold less than 0.2%. The source material was CD4+ T cells from blood. These receptors were taken from a human donor with juvenile idiopathic arthritis. Each CDR3 is given with its conserved first and last residue. D genes are given only for firm matches. Size tells how often a clone was seen (once, few, many) or the class of an expanded clone, and some rows leave it out.

j_call clone_size v_call d_call cdr3_aa cdr3_nt
TRBJ1-2 NA TRBV5-5 NA CASSLDSRQPNYGYTF TGTGCCAGCAGCTTGGATTCCCGACAGCCTAACTATGGCTACACCTTC
TRBJ2-1 NA TRBV4-1 TRBD2 CASSQSPSGSYEQFF TGCGCCAGCAGCCAAAGTCCTAGCGGGAGCTATGAGCAGTTCTTC
TRBJ1-2 NA TRBV7-3 NA CASSVLGETSYTF TGTGCCAGCAGCGTCCTTGGAGAAACGAGCTACACCTTC
TRBJ1-2 NA TRBV9 TRBD1 CASRQFTGTGSHGYTF TGTGCCAGCAGGCAATTCACCGGGACAGGGTCACATGGCTACACCTTC
TRBJ2-3 once TRBV27 TRBD1 CASSWSQGAGDTQYF TGTGCCAGCAGTTGGTCACAGGGGGCAGGGGATACGCAGTATTTT
TRBJ1-1 once TRBV9 NA CASSAGVENTEAFF TGTGCCAGCAGCGCAGGGGTTGAGAACACTGAAGCTTTCTTT
TRBJ1-2 NA TRBV4-3 NA CASSQVTGGASDYTF TGCGCCAGCAGCCAAGTAACCGGCGGGGCCTCCGACTACACCTTC
TRBJ2-5 NA TRBV29-1 NA CSVEGSTGGRETQYF TGCAGCGTTGAGGGATCGACGGGGGGCAGGGAGACCCAGTACTTC
TRBJ1-4 NA TRBV19 TRBD1 CASSIAGTGTNEKLFF TGTGCCAGTAGTATTGCCGGGACAGGCACTAATGAAAAACTGTTTTTT
TRBJ2-7 NA TRBV27 TRBD2 CARITTSGNPYEQYF TGTGCCAGGATCACGACTAGCGGGAACCCCTACGAGCAGTACTTC
TRBJ1-5 NA TRBV30 NA CAWSASRQGAQPQHF TGTGCCTGGAGTGCCTCTCGGCAGGGCGCTCAGCCCCAGCATTTT
TRBJ2-7 NA TRBV7-9 TRBD1 CASSPIPGQVLSYEQYF TGTGCCAGCAGCCCTATACCGGGACAGGTCCTCTCCTACGAGCAGTACTTC
TRBJ2-1 NA TRBV5-6 TRBD2 CASSSQASGVGEQFF TGTGCCAGCAGCTCCCAGGCTAGCGGGGTAGGGGAGCAGTTCTTC
TRBJ2-1 NA TRBV21-1 NA CASRILGGYNEQFF TGTGCCAGCCGCATCTTGGGGGGCTACAATGAGCAGTTCTTC
TRBJ2-5 NA TRBV7-9 NA CASSLGGLIGETQYF TGTGCCAGCAGCTTAGGGGGGCTCATTGGAGAGACCCAGTACTTC
TRBJ2-3 NA TRBV30 NA CAWSAGNTDTQYF TGTGCCTGGAGTGCAGGGAACACAGATACGCAGTATTTT
TRBJ2-7 NA TRBV18 NA CASSETYEQYF TGTGCCAGCTCAGAAACCTACGAGCAGTACTTC
TRBJ1-1 NA TRBV15 NA CATSRGGVHGTEAFF TGTGCCACCAGCAGAGGCGGGGTGCACGGCACTGAAGCTTTCTTT
TRBJ2-7 NA TRBV5-1 NA CASSLSDDSRRSYEQYF TGCGCCAGCAGCTTATCCGACGACAGTCGTAGATCCTACGAGCAGTACTTC
TRBJ1-1 NA TRBV5-1 NA CASHVGVNTEAFF TGCGCCAGCCACGTCGGGGTGAACACTGAAGCTTTCTTT
TRBJ2-1 NA TRBV11-1 TRBD2 CASRLALSSYNEQFF TGTGCCAGCAGACTAGCGTTGAGCTCCTACAATGAGCAGTTCTTC
TRBJ2-7 NA TRBV2 TRBD1 CASRDRANYEQYF TGTGCCAGCAGGGACAGGGCCAACTACGAGCAGTACTTC
TRBJ1-2 NA TRBV15 TRBD1 CATSTDRGYGYTF TGTGCCACCAGCACCGACAGGGGCTATGGCTACACCTTC
TRBJ1-5 NA TRBV15 NA CATSREPGEGGQPQHF TGTGCCACCAGCAGGGAGCCCGGCGAGGGAGGTCAGCCCCAGCATTTT
TRBJ2-3 NA TRBV18 NA CASSPPGADTQYF TGTGCCAGCTCACCACCGGGAGCAGATACGCAGTATTTT
TRBJ2-7 NA TRBV9 TRBD1 CASSVDDRAYEQYF TGTGCCAGCAGCGTAGACGACAGGGCCTACGAGCAGTACTTC
TRBJ1-1 NA TRBV5-8 TRBD1 CASSRGQINTEAFF TGTGCCAGCAGCCGGGGACAGATCAACACTGAAGCTTTCTTT
TRBJ2-4 NA TRBV6-9 NA CASSYSSRGAKNLQYF TGTGCCAGCAGTTACTCATCCAGGGGGGCCAAAAACCTTCAGTACTTC
TRBJ1-2 NA TRBV19 TRBD1 CASSRKNGQGDYGYTF TGTGCCAGTAGTCGGAAGAACGGACAGGGAGACTATGGCTACACCTTC
TRBJ2-1 once TRBV7-2 NA CAFTRGTYNEQFF TGTGCCTTCACTAGGGGGACCTACAATGAGCAGTTCTTC
TRBJ2-7 few TRBV11-3 TRBD1 CASSVDRDHEQYF TGTGCCAGCAGCGTGGACAGGGACCACGAGCAGTACTTC
TRBJ1-1 few TRBV19 TRBD1 CASSPDRGTEAFF TGTGCCAGTAGCCCTGACAGGGGCACTGAAGCTTTCTTT
TRBJ2-1 NA TRBV30 NA CALGPYYLGGSNEQFF TGTGCCTTGGGTCCGTACTACCTCGGGGGAAGCAATGAGCAGTTCTTC
TRBJ2-1 NA TRBV30 TRBD2 CAWRLAGARDEQFF TGTGCCTGGAGACTAGCGGGGGCCAGGGATGAGCAGTTCTTC
TRBJ2-7 NA TRBV18 NA CASSPVNGRSYEQYF TGTGCCAGCTCACCTGTTAATGGGAGGAGCTACGAGCAGTACTTC
TRBJ1-6 NA TRBV30 NA CAWSKKGSGSPLHF TGTGCCTGGAGTAAAAAAGGGAGTGGTTCCCCCCTCCACTTT
TRBJ1-2 few TRBV11-2 NA CASSLDPQTDGYTF TGTGCCAGCAGCTTAGATCCCCAGACAGATGGCTACACCTTC
TRBJ2-1 NA TRBV6-1 TRBD1 CASRVGTGTYNEQFF TGTGCCAGCAGAGTGGGGACAGGTACCTACAATGAGCAGTTCTTC
TRBJ1-4 NA TRBV28 NA CASSSQRINEKLFF TGTGCCAGCAGTTCCCAGCGAATCAATGAAAAACTGTTTTTT
TRBJ1-1 NA TRBV6-6 NA CASSYSIGGRTTEAFF TGTGCCAGCAGTTACTCGATTGGAGGCAGAACCACTGAAGCTTTCTTT
TRBJ2-7 NA TRBV11-2 NA CASNHRRGGFNEQYF TGTGCCAGCAACCACCGGAGGGGGGGGTTCAACGAGCAGTACTTC
TRBJ1-2 NA TRBV6-5 NA CASTQGGYGYTF TGTGCCAGCACTCAGGGAGGCTATGGCTACACCTTC